A selection of T cell receptor beta chains follows, all from one sample in a study of CD8 T cells in ankylosing spondylitis. MiXCR, applied by TCRdb to the 5' RACE reads, yields one record per CDR3 protein. Found here are roughly 35,000 distinct CDR3 sequences, approximately 10% of them singletons; the top ten hold around 20%. What was sequenced was synovial fluid, either unsorted or a sorted T cell fraction (not recorded which). Receptors were obtained from a male donor with ankylosing spondylitis. CDR3s leave out the opening cysteine and the closing phenylalanine or tryptophan. Rows give clone size only sometimes, using once, few, many, or a class for an expanded clone.

TRBJ2-7,TRBV28,many,ASRRKVGTFSYEQY
TRBJ2-1,TRBV2,many,ASRGGRSYNEQF
TRBJ2-1,TRBV7-6,few,ASSLLSGTSGNEQF
TRBJ1-4,TRBV6-1,few,ASKTGETEKLF
TRBJ2-7,TRBV12-3/TRBV12-4,many,ASSAGQGLSSYEQY
TRBJ1-5,TRBV12-5,few,ASGLVNQPQH
TRBJ2-1,TRBV7-8,many,ASSPPPGDYNEQF
TRBJ1-1,TRBV5-1,few,ASSPWVQGEKSEAF
TRBJ2-2,TRBV5-1,NA,ASSLAGRGSTGELF
TRBJ1-2,TRBV20-1,many,SAGGVG
TRBJ2-1,TRBV7-2,few,ASSLPPGMGEQF